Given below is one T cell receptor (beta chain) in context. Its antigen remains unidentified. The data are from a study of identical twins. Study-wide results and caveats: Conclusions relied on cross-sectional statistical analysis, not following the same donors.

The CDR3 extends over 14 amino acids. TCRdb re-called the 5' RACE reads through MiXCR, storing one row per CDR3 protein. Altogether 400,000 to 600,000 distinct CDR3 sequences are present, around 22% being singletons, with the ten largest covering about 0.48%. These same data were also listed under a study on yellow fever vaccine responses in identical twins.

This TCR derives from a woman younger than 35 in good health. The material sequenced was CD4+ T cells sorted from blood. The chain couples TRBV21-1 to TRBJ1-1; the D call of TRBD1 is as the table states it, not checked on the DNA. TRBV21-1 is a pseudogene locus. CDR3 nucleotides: TGTGCCAGCAGGGGAGACAGGGCGAACACTGAAGCTTTCTTT. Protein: CASRGDRANTEAFF.